A single T cell receptor beta chain is shown here with its context. The sample originates from a study of blood T cell repertoires in COVID-19. Study summary: COVID-19 samples, acute and convalescent, were from the United States, Italy and Spain.

As handled by the study authors: Estimation of nucleated cell counts relied on the amplification of reference gene primers. Sequencing used immunoSEQ multiplex PCR; TCRdb keeps in-frame clones, though not all of them. The D gene and trimming were derived from the DNA, and the V and J assignments and clone size from that table. Of around 170,000 clones in the sample, roughly 84% are singletons; the top ten hold 5.5% to 7%. Trimming cost V 4 bases and J 4 bases; bases outside gene matches: 5. Germline assignment: CDR1 LGHNA and CDR2 YSLEER. This CDR3 is 14 amino acids long. This TCR was recovered from a man aged 50-60 years with active or convalescent COVID-19. The chain combines TRBV4-3 with TRBJ2-3; 7 nucleotides align to TRBD2. The sequenced material came from peripheral blood. CDR3 coding DNA: TGCGCCAGCAGCCGGGGTAGCGGGTCAGATACGCAGTATTTT. As protein: CASSRGSGSDTQYF.